The clone carrying this T cell receptor beta chain is classed as medium-sized (0.01 to 0.1%). The target antigen is unknown. The germline gives CDR1 MDHEN, CDR2 SYDVKM. CDR3 length: 16 amino acids. Trimming left V 0 bases short and J 1 base short, with 12 bases between. The sample comes from a study of T cell responses to AZD1222 COVID-19 vaccine. Study outcomes and limitations: In all cases, repertoires were sampled only after the peak T cell response. Clonal diversity may have been underestimated, and the donors were mostly white British, with more females than males. Only a handful of AZD1222 recipients, several in all, had baseline seropositivity.

The data were produced by immunoSEQ multiplex PCR, yet TCRdb's version contains in-frame clones alone and is incomplete. Here the sample spans some 190,000 clones, over 75% being singletons. This rearrangement joins TRBV28 to TRBJ2-5; possible D gene TRBD1, 5 bases. The sequence came from an adult in good health. The specimen comprised peripheral blood, sampled on day 0 of AZD1222 vaccination. The CDR3 protein is CASSLWAGFVQETQYF. The CDR3 nucleotides read TGTGCCAGCAGTTTATGGGCAGGGTTTGTCCAAGAGACCCAGTACTTC.